This note documents a single TCR beta chain sequence. The data were produced by immunoSEQ multiplex PCR, yet TCRdb's version contains in-frame clones alone and is incomplete. The sample yields 300,000 to 400,000 clones, 85% seen once. This specimen belongs to a study of Ad26.COV2.S vaccination and SARS-CoV-2 variants. Treatment denoted: around 19 received Ad26.COV2.S at low or high dose, single or two shots; roughly five received placebo; per-sample allocation not given. The study sampled participants on day 63 after the first vaccine or placebo injection. Sequencing used peripheral blood, obtained in a trial of Ad26.COV2.S vaccine versus placebo. The origin of this receptor is a person aged 18 to 65 who received the Ad26.COV2.S COVID-19 vaccine or a placebo.

CDR3 nucleotides: TGTGCCAGCAGCTCGTTAGGACAGGGTGACGAGCAGTACTTC. Translating it yields CASSSLGQGDEQYF. The chain couples TRBV7-6 to TRBJ2-7, with TRBD1 matching over 8 bases. CDR1 and CDR2 (germline): SGHVS, FNYEAQ. J was trimmed by 5 bases and V by 4 bases; bases with no gene match: 7. This CDR3 is 14 amino acids long.